Listed below are T cell receptor beta chains from one sample, sequenced in a study of T cell responses to AZD1222 COVID-19 vaccine. Assay: immunoSEQ multiplex PCR; the TCRdb copy retains only in-frame clones and omits some. The sample shows roughly 100,000 clones, 86% of them seen only once. The input for sequencing was peripheral blood, taken on day 0 of AZD1222 vaccination. The receptors here all came from an adult in good health. Each CDR3 is given with its conserved first and last residue. The D gene is left open where the match is weak. For some rows the clone size is stated as once, few or many, or as a class when expanded; others skip it.

abundance,d_gene,j_gene,v_gene,CDR3aa,CDR3nt
once,.,TRBJ2-5,TRBV7-2,CASNPGRETQYF,TGTGCCAGCAATCCTGGCCGAGAGACCCAGTACTTC
.,.,TRBJ1-2,TRBV7-2,CASSLVRGRDYGYTF,TGTGCCAGCAGCTTAGTTCGGGGGCGCGACTATGGCTACACCTTC
.,.,TRBJ2-5,TRBV6-2/TRBV6-3,CASSTPGLPLAQYF,TGTGCCAGCAGTACCCCGGGACTGCCCCTGGCCCAGTACTTC
.,.,TRBJ1-4,TRBV24-1,CATSFQATNEKLFF,TGTGCCACCAGTTTTCAGGCAACTAATGAAAAACTGTTTTTT
.,TRBD2,TRBJ2-7,TRBV11-2,CASSRGTSGYEQYF,TGTGCCAGCAGCCGAGGGACTAGCGGCTACGAGCAGTACTTC
.,.,TRBJ2-2,TRBV21-1,CASSTDNTGELFF,TGTGCCAGCAGCACGGATAACACCGGGGAGCTGTTTTTT
.,.,TRBJ1-5,TRBV6-5,CASTTSRSIAQPQHF,TGTGCCAGCACCACCAGTAGGTCTATAGCTCAGCCCCAGCATTTT
.,.,TRBJ1-5,TRBV6-5,CASSYSGSGNQPQHF,TGTGCCAGCAGTTACTCAGGATCTGGCAATCAGCCCCAGCATTTT
.,TRBD1,TRBJ2-3,TRBV20-1,CSASLSGQGYTDTQYF,TGCAGTGCTAGTCTAAGCGGACAGGGATACACAGATACGCAGTATTTT
.,.,TRBJ2-7,TRBV4-1,CASSPYKGAYEQYF,TGCGCCAGCAGCCCTTACAAGGGGGCCTACGAGCAGTACTTC
.,.,TRBJ2-2,TRBV9,CASSVRAGGLNTGELFF,TGTGCCAGCAGCGTAAGGGCAGGGGGGCTGAACACCGGGGAGCTGTTTTTT
.,TRBD1,TRBJ2-6,TRBV20-1,CSASVGQGSFSGANVLTF,TGCAGTGCTAGTGTGGGACAGGGATCTTTCTCTGGGGCCAACGTCCTGACTTTC
.,.,TRBJ2-7,TRBV30,CAWSNRDSYEQYF,TGTGCCTGGAGTAACAGAGACTCCTACGAGCAGTACTTC
.,TRBD2,TRBJ2-7,TRBV19,CASSPSGGFSSEQYF,TGTGCCAGTAGTCCCTCGGGGGGGTTCTCTTCCGAGCAGTACTTC
.,.,TRBJ2-5,TRBV4-1,CASSQVGGPVETQYF,TGCGCCAGCAGCCAAGTGGGGGGGCCGGTGGAGACCCAGTACTTC
.,TRBD1,TRBJ1-6,TRBV19,CASSIQGVENSPLHF,TGTGCCAGTAGTATTCAGGGGGTGGAAAATTCACCCCTCCACTTT
.,.,TRBJ2-4,TRBV19,CASSISKGGNIQYF,TGTGCCAGTAGTATTTCGAAGGGGGGGAACATTCAGTACTTC
.,TRBD1,TRBJ1-4,TRBV20-1,CGGQGGEKLFF,TGCGGGGGACAGGGTGGTGAAAAACTGTTTTTT